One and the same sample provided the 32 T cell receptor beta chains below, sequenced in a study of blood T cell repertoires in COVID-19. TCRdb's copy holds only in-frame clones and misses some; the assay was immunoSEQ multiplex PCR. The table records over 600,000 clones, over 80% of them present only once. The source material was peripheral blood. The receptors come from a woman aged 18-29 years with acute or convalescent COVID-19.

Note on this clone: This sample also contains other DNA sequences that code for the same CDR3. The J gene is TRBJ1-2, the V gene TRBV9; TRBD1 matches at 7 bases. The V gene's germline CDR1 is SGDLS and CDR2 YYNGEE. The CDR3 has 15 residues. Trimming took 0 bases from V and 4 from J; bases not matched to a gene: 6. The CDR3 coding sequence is TGTGCCAGCAGCGTAGAAGGGGGCGCTTTCTATGGCTACACCTTC. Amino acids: CASSVEGGAFYGYTF.

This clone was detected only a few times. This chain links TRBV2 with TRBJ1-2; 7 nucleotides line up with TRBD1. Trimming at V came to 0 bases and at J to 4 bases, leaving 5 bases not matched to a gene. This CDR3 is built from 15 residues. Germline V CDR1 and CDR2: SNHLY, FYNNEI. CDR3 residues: CASSEAGGQSYGYTF. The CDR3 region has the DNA TGTGCCAGCAGTGAAGCCGGGGGACAGTCCTATGGCTACACCTTC.

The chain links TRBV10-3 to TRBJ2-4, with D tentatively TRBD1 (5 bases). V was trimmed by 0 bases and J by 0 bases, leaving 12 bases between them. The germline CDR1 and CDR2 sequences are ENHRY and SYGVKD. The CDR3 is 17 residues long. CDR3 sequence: CAISESRQSLAKNIQYF. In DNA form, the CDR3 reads TGTGCCATCAGTGAGTCCCGACAGTCTCTAGCCAAAAACATTCAGTACTTC.

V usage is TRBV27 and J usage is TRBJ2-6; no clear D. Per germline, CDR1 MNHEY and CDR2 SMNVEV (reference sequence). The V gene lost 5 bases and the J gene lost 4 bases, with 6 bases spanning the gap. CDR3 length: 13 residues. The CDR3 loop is CASSLGGANVLTF. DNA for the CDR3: TGTGCCAGCAGTCTAGGAGGGGCCAACGTCCTGACTTTC.

CDR3 in DNA: TGTGCCTGGACCGAGGGGCTAGCGGGACCCTACGAGCAGTACTTC. It specifies CAWTEGLAGPYEQYF. J is TRBJ2-7 and V is TRBV30; 9 bases are a match to TRBD2. The V and J ends lost 4 bases and 2 bases, in that order; junction bases with no gene match: 9. This CDR3 comprises 15 residues. The V gene's germline CDR1 is GTSNPN and CDR2 SVGIG (reference sequence).

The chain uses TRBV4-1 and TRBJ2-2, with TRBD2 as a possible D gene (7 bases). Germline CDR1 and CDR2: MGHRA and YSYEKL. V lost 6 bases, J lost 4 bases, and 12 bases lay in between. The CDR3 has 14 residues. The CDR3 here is CASRERGGTGELFF. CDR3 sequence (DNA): TGCGCCAGCAGGGAGAGGGGGGGCACCGGGGAGCTGTTTTTT.

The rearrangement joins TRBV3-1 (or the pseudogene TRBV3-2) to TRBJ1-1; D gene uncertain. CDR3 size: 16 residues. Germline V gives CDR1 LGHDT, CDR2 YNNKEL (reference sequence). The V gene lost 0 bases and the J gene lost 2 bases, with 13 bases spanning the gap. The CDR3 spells CASSQDKPILNTEAFF. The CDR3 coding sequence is TGTGCCAGCAGCCAAGACAAGCCGATCCTTAACACTGAAGCTTTCTTT.

The CDR3 protein is CASSFVAGSTDTQYF. As DNA, the CDR3 is TGCGCCAGCAGCTTTGTGGCGGGGAGCACAGATACGCAGTATTTT. V and J are TRBV5-1 and TRBJ2-3; D perhaps matches TRBD2 (6 bases). Trimming shortened V by 2 bases and J by 0 bases, and 10 bases separated the two germline ends. Germline CDR1 and CDR2: SGHRS and YFSETQ. The CDR3 sequence is 15 residues long.

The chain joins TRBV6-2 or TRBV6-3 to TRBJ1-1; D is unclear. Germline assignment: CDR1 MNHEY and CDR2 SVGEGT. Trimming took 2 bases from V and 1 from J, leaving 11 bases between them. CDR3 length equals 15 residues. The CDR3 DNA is TGTGCCAGCAGTTACGAAGCTCCGCGGAACACTGAAGCTTTCTTT. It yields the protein CASSYEAPRNTEAFF.

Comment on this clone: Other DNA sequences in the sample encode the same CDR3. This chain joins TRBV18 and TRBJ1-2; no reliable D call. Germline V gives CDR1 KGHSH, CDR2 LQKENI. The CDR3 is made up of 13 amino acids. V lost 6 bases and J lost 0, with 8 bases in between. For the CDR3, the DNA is TGTGCCAGCTCCCCCGACACTAACTATGGCTACACCTTC. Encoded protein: CASSPDTNYGYTF.

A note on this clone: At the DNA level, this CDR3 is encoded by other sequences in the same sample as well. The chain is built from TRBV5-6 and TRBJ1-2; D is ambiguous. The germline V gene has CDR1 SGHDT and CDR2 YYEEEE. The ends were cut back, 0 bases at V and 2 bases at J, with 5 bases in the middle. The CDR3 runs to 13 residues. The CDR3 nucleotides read TGTGCCAGCAGCTTGGGGCAGAACTATGGCTACACCTTC. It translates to CASSLGQNYGYTF.

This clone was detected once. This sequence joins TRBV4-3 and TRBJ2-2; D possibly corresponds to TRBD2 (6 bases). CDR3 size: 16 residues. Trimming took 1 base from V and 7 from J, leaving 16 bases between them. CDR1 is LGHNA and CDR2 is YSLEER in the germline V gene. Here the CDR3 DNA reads TGCGCCAGCAGCCAAGTAGAAAGCTTCGGGGGCGGGGAGCTGTTTTTT. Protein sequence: CASSQVESFGGGELFF.

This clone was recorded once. CDR3 bases: TGTGCCAGCTTTCTCACAGATACGCAGTATTTT. It specifies CASFLTDTQYF. The rearrangement joins TRBV18 to TRBJ2-3; D gene ambiguous. This CDR3 is built from 11 residues. Looked up from germline, CDR1 is KGHSH and CDR2 is LQKENI. Trimming stripped 7 bases from V and 2 bases from J, with 4 bases between.

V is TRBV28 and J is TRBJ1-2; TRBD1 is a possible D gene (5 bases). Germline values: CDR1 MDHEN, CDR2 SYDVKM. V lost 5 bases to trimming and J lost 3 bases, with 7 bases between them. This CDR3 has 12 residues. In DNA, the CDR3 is TGTGCCAGCAGTGGGGGGTACTATGGCTACACCTTC. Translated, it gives CASSGGYYGYTF.

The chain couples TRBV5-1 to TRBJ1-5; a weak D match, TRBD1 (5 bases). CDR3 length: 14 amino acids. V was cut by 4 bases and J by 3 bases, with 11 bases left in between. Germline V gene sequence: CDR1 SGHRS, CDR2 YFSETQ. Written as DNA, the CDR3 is TGCGCCAGCAGCCCCGACAGTTTCAATCAGCCCCAGCATTTT. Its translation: CASSPDSFNQPQHF.

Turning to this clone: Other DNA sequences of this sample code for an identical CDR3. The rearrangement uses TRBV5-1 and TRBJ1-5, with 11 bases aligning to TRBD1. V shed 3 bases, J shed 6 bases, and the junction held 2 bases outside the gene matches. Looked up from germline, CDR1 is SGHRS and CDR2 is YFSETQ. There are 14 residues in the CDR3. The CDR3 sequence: CASSSGTGGQPQHF. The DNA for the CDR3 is TGCGCCAGCAGCTCGGGGACAGGGGGTCAGCCCCAGCATTTT.

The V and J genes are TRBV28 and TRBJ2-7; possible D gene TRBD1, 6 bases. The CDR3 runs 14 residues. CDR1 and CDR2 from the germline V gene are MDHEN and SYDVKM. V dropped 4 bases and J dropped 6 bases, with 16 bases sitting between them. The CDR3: CASSSPDRPGEQYF. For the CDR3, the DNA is TGTGCCAGCAGTTCTCCAGACAGGCCGGGCGAGCAGTACTTC.

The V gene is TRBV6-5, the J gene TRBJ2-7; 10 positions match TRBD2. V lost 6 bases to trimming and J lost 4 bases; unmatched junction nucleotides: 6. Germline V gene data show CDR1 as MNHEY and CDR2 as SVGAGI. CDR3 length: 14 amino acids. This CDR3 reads CASSQISGGYEQYF. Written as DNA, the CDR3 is TGTGCCAGCAGCCAAATTAGCGGGGGGTACGAGCAGTACTTC.

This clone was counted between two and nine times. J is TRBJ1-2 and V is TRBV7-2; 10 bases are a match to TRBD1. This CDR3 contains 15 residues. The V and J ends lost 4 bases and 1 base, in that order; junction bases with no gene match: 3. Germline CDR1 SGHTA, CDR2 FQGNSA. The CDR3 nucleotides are TGTGCCAGCAGCTGGGGACAGGGGATTAACTATGGCTACACCTTC. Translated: CASSWGQGINYGYTF.

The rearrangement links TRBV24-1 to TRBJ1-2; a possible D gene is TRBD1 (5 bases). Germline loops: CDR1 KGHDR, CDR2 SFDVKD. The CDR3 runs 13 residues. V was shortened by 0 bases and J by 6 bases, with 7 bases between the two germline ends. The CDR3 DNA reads TGTGCCACCAGTGATTTGGACAGAAATGGCTACACCTTC. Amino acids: CATSDLDRNGYTF.

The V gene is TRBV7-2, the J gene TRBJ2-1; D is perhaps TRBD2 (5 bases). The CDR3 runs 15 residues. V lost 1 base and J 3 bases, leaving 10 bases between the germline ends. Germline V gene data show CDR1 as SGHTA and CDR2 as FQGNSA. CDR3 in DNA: TGTGCCAGCAGCTTAGATGGCCGGGGCTACAATGAGCAGTTCTTC. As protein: CASSLDGRGYNEQFF.

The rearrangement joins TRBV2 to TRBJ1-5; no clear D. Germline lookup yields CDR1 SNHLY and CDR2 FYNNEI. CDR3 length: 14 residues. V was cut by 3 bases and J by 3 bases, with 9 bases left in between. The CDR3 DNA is TGTGCCAGCAGTGACGGACTGACCAATCAGCCCCAGCATTTT. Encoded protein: CASSDGLTNQPQHF.

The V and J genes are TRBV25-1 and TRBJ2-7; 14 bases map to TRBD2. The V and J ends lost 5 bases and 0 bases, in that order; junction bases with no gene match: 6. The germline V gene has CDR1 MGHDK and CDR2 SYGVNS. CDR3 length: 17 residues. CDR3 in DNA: TGTGCCAGCAGTCCGCCGGGGACTAGCGGGGGCTCCTACGAGCAGTACTTC. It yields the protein CASSPPGTSGGSYEQYF.

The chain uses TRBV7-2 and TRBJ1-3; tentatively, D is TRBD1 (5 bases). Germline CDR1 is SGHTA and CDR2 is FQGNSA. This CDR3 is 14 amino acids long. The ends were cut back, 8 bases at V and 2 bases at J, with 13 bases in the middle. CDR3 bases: TGTGCCAGCTCGATGGGGGGGACTGGAAACACCATATATTTT. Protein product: CASSMGGTGNTIYF. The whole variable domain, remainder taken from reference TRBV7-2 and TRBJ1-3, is GAGVSQSPSNKVTEKGKDVELRCDPISGHTALYWYRQSLGQGLEFLIYFQGNSAPDKSGLPSDRFSAERTGGSVSTLTIQRTQQEDSAVYLCASSMGGTGNTIYFGEGSWLTVV.

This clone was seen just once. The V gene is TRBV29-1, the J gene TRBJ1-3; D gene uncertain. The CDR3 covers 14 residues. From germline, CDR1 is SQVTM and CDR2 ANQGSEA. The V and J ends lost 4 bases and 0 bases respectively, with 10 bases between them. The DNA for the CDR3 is TGCAGCGTTGCGGGCGGGTCCTCTGGAAACACCATATATTTT. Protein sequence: CSVAGGSSGNTIYF. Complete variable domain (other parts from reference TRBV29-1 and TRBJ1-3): SAVISQKPSRDICQRGTSLTIQCQVDSQVTMMFWYRQQPGQSLTLIATANQGSEATYESGFVIDKFPISRPNLTFSTLTVSNMSPEDSSIYLCSVAGGSSGNTIYFGEGSWLTVV.

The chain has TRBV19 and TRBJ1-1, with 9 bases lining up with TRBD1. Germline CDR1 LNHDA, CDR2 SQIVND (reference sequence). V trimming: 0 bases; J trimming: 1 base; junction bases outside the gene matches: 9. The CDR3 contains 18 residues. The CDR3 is CASSIDGTGQRQNTEAFF. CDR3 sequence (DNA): TGTGCCAGTAGTATAGATGGGACAGGGCAAAGACAGAACACTGAAGCTTTCTTT.

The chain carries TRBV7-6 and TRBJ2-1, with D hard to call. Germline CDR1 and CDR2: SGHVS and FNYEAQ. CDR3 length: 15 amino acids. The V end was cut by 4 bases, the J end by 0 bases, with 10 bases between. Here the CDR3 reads CASSSIPSSYNEQFF. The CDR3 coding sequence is TGTGCCAGCAGCTCTATACCAAGCTCCTACAATGAGCAGTTCTTC.

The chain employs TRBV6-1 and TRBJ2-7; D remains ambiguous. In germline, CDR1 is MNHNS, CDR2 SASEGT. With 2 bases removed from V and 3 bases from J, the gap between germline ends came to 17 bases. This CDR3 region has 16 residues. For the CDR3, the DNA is TGTGCCAGCAGTGAACCGGTCCGTCGATATATCTACGAGCAGTACTTC. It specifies CASSEPVRRYIYEQYF.

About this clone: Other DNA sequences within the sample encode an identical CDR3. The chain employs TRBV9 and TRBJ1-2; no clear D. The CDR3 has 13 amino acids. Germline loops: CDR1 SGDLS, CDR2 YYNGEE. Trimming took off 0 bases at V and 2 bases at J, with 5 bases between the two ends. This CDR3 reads CASSVDSNYGYTF. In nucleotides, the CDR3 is TGTGCCAGCAGCGTAGACAGCAACTATGGCTACACCTTC.

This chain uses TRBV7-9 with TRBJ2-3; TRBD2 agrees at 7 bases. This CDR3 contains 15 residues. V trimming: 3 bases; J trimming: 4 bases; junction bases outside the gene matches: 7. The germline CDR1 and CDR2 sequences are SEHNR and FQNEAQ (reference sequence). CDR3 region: CASSLGWEGADTQYF. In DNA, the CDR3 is TGTGCCAGCAGCTTGGGATGGGAGGGCGCAGATACGCAGTATTTT.

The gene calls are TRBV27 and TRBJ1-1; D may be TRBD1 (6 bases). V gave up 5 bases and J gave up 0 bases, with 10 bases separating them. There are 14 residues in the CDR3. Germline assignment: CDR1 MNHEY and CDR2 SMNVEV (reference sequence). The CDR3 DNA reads TGTGCCAGCAGTATCGACAGGTTGAACACTGAAGCTTTCTTT. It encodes CASSIDRLNTEAFF.

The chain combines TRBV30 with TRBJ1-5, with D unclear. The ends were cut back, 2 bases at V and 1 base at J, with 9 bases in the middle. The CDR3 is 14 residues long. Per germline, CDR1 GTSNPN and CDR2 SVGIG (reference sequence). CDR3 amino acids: CAWSKAFSNQPQHF. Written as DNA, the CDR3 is TGTGCCTGGAGTAAAGCCTTCAGCAATCAGCCCCAGCATTTT.